This TCR beta chain appears in the sequencing data of a study of T-cell memory formation after mild COVID-19. Study context: Across donors, TCR clusters were largely donor specific.

Of note for this clonotype: The antigen remains unidentified.

With V trimmed by 3 bases and J by 7 bases, 4 bases remained unmatched. The length of the CDR3 is 12 residues. In germline, CDR1 is DFQATT, CDR2 SNEGSKA (reference sequence). Findings of the study overall: Second-wave clones reaching peak frequency on day 37 lacked confirmed SARS-CoV-2 specificity. The CD4+ clones that contracted clustered mainly within CM and EM, and the CD8+ clones concentrated in EMRA.

Using constant-segment primers, 5'RACE produced TCR alpha and TCR beta cDNA libraries carrying sample barcodes and UMIs. TCRdb reanalysed the 5' RACE reads using MiXCR and keeps one entry per CDR3 protein. The data contain approximately 580,000 distinct CDR3 sequences, 20% of them singletons. This chain joins TRBV20-1 and TRBJ1-2, with TRBD1 matching 8 bases. What was sequenced was PBMCs or a T cell subset sorted from them (not recorded which). This receptor was identified in an adult woman who had mild COVID-19 (a few samples of this study predate the infection). Cell type and time point are not known. The CDR3 DNA reads TGCAGTGCTAGCCGGACAGGGTTTGGCTACACCTTC. Amino acids: CSASRTGFGYTF.